The 3 T cell receptor beta chains below were found in one sample sequenced in a study of shared clonotypes between healthy human individuals. The repertoire was sequenced with immunoSEQ multiplex PCR; TCRdb's copy has only in-frame clones and lacks some. The sample comprises some 1.5 million clones, around 97% of which are singletons, and 0.95% to 1.5% rests with the top ten. The source material was naive CD4+ T cells sorted from blood. Subset indicated: CD45RA+ positively selected. All receptors come from a man aged 25-45 years in good health.

J is TRBJ1-5 and V is TRBV7-5; the D call TRBD1 from the table was never checked on the DNA. TRBV7-5 is recorded as a pseudogene. The CDR3 sequence is 15 residues long. The CDR3 reads CVRSLGQGRFQPQHF. CDR3 in DNA: TGTGTCAGAAGCTTAGGACAGGGGAGATTTCAGCCCCAGCATTTT.

This chain joins TRBV9 and TRBJ1-5, with TRBD1 matching over 7 bases. From germline, CDR1 is SGDLS and CDR2 YYNGEE. Losses at the gene ends were 4 bases for V and 3 bases for J; bases not matched to a gene: 7. The CDR3 is made up of 15 amino acids. CDR3 sequence reads: CASSPGDSYNQPQHF. The CDR3 nucleotides read TGTGCCAGCAGCCCAGGGGACAGTTACAATCAGCCCCAGCATTTT.

CDR3 region: CASSPLRGTGPNTGELFF. DNA of the CDR3: TGTGCCAGCAGTCCCCTACGAGGGACAGGGCCGAACACCGGGGAGCTGTTTTTT. The chain combines TRBV27 with TRBJ2-2, with 9 bases fitting TRBD1. V was pared by 5 bases and J by 0 bases, with 10 bases of the junction left unmatched. The CDR3 length is 18 residues. Germline V lookup: CDR1 MNHEY, CDR2 SMNVEV (reference sequence).